Each of the 7 T cell receptor beta chains below was sequenced from the same sample in a study of Ad26.COV2.S vaccination and SARS-CoV-2 variants. Measured with immunoSEQ multiplex PCR; TCRdb has only the in-frame clones, and not every one. The repertoire consists of 250,000 to 300,000 clones, with around 87% occurring once and the leading ten covering less than 3.5%. The treatment here: 15 to 20 received Ad26.COV2.S at low or high dose, single or two shots; 5 received placebo; per-sample allocation not given. Specimens were obtained on day 63 following the first vaccine or placebo injection. Sequenced material: peripheral blood, taken in a trial of Ad26.COV2.S vaccine versus placebo. These receptors came from a person between 18 and 65 years old who received the Ad26.COV2.S COVID-19 vaccine or a placebo.

This chain joins TRBV7-9 and TRBJ2-5; no reliable D call. This CDR3 has 13 residues. V was pared by 3 bases and J by 3 bases, with 8 bases between. Germline CDR1 is SEHNR and CDR2 is FQNEAQ (reference sequence). DNA of the CDR3: TGTGCCAGCAGCTTTTCGGGTGAAGAGACCCAGTACTTC. It yields the protein CASSFSGEETQYF.

This clone was recorded only once. The rearrangement uses TRBV7-9 and TRBJ2-1, with 10 bases fitting TRBD2. Germline CDR1 SEHNR, CDR2 FQNEAQ (reference sequence). The ends lost 5 bases at V and 5 bases at J; junction bases unmatched: 9. This CDR3 spans 16 amino acids. In DNA, the CDR3 is TGTGCCAGCAGCCCTTCCGGACTAGCGGTAGACAATGAGCAGTTCTTC. Its protein is CASSPSGLAVDNEQFF. Based on the CDR3 plus reference TRBV7-9 and TRBJ2-1, the full variable domain is DTGVSQNPRHKITKRGQNVTFRCDPISEHNRLYWYRQTLGQGPEFLTYFQNEAQLEKSRLLSDRFSAERPKGSFSTLEIQRTEQGDSAMYLCASSPSGLAVDNEQFFGPGTRLTVL.

The V gene is TRBV29-1, the J gene TRBJ2-2; no definite D call. Deletions cut 3 bases from V and 0 bases from J, with 2 bases between. Germline loops: CDR1 SQVTM, CDR2 ANQGSEA. The CDR3 covers 12 residues. CDR3 protein: CSVEPNTGELFF. As DNA, the CDR3 is TGCAGCGTTGAGCCGAACACCGGGGAGCTGTTTTTT.

The chain joins TRBV12-3 or TRBV12-4 to TRBJ1-2; weak D call: TRBD1 (6 bases). Trimming removed 5 bases from V and 7 bases from J, with 11 bases in between. The CDR3 is 12 amino acids. In DNA form, the CDR3 reads TGTGCCAGCAGTCCAGGGGTAGGTGGCTACACCTTC. Encoded protein: CASSPGVGGYTF.

Remarks on this clone: The same CDR3 arises from other DNA sequences in this sample as well. This chain connects TRBV12-3 or TRBV12-4 to TRBJ1-2; unclear D gene. The CDR3 length is 13 residues. The ends were cut back, 3 bases at V and 1 base at J, with 6 bases in the middle. The CDR3 region has the DNA TGTGCCAGCAGTTTTAGGGATAACTATGGCTACACCTTC. Translating gives CASSFRDNYGYTF.

This chain joins TRBV7-9 and TRBJ2-1; D not certain. This CDR3 region has 13 residues. The germline gives CDR1 SEHNR, CDR2 FQNEAQ (reference sequence). Trimming left V 0 bases short and J 8 bases short, with 8 bases between. The CDR3 DNA reads TGTGCCAGCAGCTTAGCGGGCCCCCATGAGCAGTTCTTC. This translates into CASSLAGPHEQFF.

This chain joins TRBV5-8 and TRBJ2-2, with no clear D. The CDR3 runs 14 residues. V shed 0 bases and J shed 1 base, with 4 bases lying between them. Germline lookup yields CDR1 SGHTS and CDR2 YDEGEE. CDR3 in DNA: TGTGCCAGCAGCTTGGGACAGAACACCGGGGAGCTGTTTTTT. Translation gives CASSLGQNTGELFF.